Reported below is one TCR beta chain. The antigen is undetermined. This sample is drawn from a study of T cells in narcolepsy. Turning to the study itself: Donors had narcolepsy type 1 or type 2, or were healthy controls. Findings and limits, study-wide: Autoreactive HCRT-specific and TRIB2-specific clonotypes were marked in same-patient CSF-versus-blood CD4+ comparisons. Some memory CD4+ repertoires had no autoreactive clone sequences. Blood of same and different patients, but not healthy controls, reportedly held recurring autoreactive clonotypes.

Profiling relied on immunoSEQ multiplex PCR, and the TCRdb table lists in-frame clones only, not all of them. This sample has some 17,000 clones, with just over 85% found just once. The CDR3 covers 11 residues. Germline CDR1 is GTSNPN and CDR2 is SVGIG (reference sequence). The germline V and J ends were trimmed by 2 bases and 8 bases, with 9 bases remaining between them. This receptor was obtained from a human donor in good health. V is TRBV30 and J is TRBJ2-5; D is ambiguous. Specimen: memory (CD45RA-) CD4+ T cells from blood. This CDR3 reads CAWSLPDTQYF. The CDR3 DNA is TGTGCCTGGAGTCTTCCGGATACCCAGTACTTC.